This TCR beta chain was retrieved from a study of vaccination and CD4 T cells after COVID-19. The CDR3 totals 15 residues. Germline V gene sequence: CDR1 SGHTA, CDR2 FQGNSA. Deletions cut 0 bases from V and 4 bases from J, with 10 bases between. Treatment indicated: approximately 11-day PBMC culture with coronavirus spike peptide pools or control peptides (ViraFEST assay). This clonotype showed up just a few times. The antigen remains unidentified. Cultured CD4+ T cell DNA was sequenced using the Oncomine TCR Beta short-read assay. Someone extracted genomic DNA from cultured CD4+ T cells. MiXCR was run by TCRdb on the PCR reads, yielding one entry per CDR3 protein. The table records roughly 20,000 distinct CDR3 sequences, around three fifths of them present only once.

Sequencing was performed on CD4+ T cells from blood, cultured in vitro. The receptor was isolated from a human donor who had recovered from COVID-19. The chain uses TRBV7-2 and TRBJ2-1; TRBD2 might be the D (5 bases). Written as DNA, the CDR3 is TGTGCCAGCAGCTTAGCCACGGGATGGTACAATGAGCAGTTCTTC. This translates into CASSLATGWYNEQFF.